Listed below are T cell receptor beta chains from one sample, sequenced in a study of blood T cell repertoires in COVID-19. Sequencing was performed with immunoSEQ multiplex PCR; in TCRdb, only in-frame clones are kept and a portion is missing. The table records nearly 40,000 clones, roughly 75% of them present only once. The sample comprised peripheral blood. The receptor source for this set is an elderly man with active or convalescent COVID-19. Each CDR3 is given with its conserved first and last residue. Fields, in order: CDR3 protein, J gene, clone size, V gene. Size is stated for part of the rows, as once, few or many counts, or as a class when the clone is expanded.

cdr3_aa: CASSLVGTGPYEQYF
j_call: TRBJ2-7
clone_size: once
v_call: TRBV5-1

cdr3_aa: CASSLGQGKANYGYTF
j_call: TRBJ1-2
clone_size: NA
v_call: TRBV7-9

cdr3_aa: CASSYSRRDEQYF
j_call: TRBJ2-7
clone_size: medium-sized
v_call: TRBV6-5

cdr3_aa: CASSVGGGQPYGYTF
j_call: TRBJ1-2
clone_size: NA
v_call: TRBV9

cdr3_aa: CATSARQGGNNQPQHF
j_call: TRBJ1-5
clone_size: NA
v_call: TRBV24-1

cdr3_aa: CAWSAAGEQYF
j_call: TRBJ2-7
clone_size: NA
v_call: TRBV30

cdr3_aa: CASSLVQGASTGELFF
j_call: TRBJ2-2
clone_size: NA
v_call: TRBV5-4

cdr3_aa: CAGSFSNMNTEAFF
j_call: TRBJ1-1
clone_size: NA
v_call: TRBV11-1

cdr3_aa: CASSQERGSYYGYTF
j_call: TRBJ1-2
clone_size: NA
v_call: TRBV4-2

cdr3_aa: CASSLEGVGELFF
j_call: TRBJ2-2
clone_size: NA
v_call: TRBV27

cdr3_aa: CATMRGGGDTQYF
j_call: TRBJ2-3
clone_size: once
v_call: TRBV7-9

cdr3_aa: CASSLSGGGGTDTQYF
j_call: TRBJ2-3
clone_size: NA
v_call: TRBV7-9

cdr3_aa: CASSVDRQETQYF
j_call: TRBJ2-5
clone_size: NA
v_call: TRBV19

cdr3_aa: CASSQDPTSGGRNEQFF
j_call: TRBJ2-1
clone_size: NA
v_call: TRBV4-3

cdr3_aa: CASRGQGIWTEAFF
j_call: TRBJ1-1
clone_size: few
v_call: TRBV27

cdr3_aa: CASSRTRDNNEQFF
j_call: TRBJ2-1
clone_size: NA
v_call: TRBV4-3

cdr3_aa: CASSLGLAGWNEQFF
j_call: TRBJ2-1
clone_size: NA
v_call: TRBV5-6

cdr3_aa: CASSLYGLIGHGYTF
j_call: TRBJ1-2
clone_size: NA
v_call: TRBV28

cdr3_aa: CASSLEGTNEQFF
j_call: TRBJ2-1
clone_size: NA
v_call: TRBV7-9

cdr3_aa: CASSLGQSYYEQYF
j_call: TRBJ2-7
clone_size: NA
v_call: TRBV5-6

cdr3_aa: CASSKDSRSTDTQYF
j_call: TRBJ2-3
clone_size: NA
v_call: TRBV2

cdr3_aa: CASSYKGADGYTF
j_call: TRBJ1-2
clone_size: NA
v_call: TRBV6-5

cdr3_aa: CASSATTSGRARGQYF
j_call: TRBJ2-3
clone_size: NA
v_call: TRBV6-1

cdr3_aa: CSVGPGEGYTF
j_call: TRBJ1-2
clone_size: NA
v_call: TRBV29-1

cdr3_aa: CASSFQGINEKLFF
j_call: TRBJ1-4
clone_size: NA
v_call: TRBV28

cdr3_aa: CASSPQDRVRNEQFF
j_call: TRBJ2-1
clone_size: NA
v_call: TRBV28

cdr3_aa: CASSEAAGYEQYF
j_call: TRBJ2-7
clone_size: NA
v_call: TRBV2

cdr3_aa: CASSRDYWVLEQFF
j_call: TRBJ2-1
clone_size: NA
v_call: TRBV14

cdr3_aa: CASNQGHEQYF
j_call: TRBJ2-7
clone_size: NA
v_call: TRBV6-5